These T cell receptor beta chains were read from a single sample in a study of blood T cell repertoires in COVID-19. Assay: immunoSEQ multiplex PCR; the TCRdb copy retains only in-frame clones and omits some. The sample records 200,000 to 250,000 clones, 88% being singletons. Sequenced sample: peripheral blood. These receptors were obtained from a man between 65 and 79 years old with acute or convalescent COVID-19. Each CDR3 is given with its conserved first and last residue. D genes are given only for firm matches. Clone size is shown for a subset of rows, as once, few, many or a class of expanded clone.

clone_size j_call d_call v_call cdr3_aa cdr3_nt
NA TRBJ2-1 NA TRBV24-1 CATSDFGQNNEQFF TGTGCCACCAGTGATTTTGGACAGAACAATGAGCAGTTCTTC
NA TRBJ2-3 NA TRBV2 CASSRRGPQYF TGTGCCAGCAGTCGGAGGGGTCCGCAGTATTTT
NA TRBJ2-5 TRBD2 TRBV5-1 CASSFGSGRGETQYF TGCGCCAGCAGCTTCGGTAGCGGGAGGGGAGAGACCCAGTACTTC
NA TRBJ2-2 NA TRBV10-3 CAISPGGNTGELFF TGTGCCATCAGTCCCGGCGGTAACACCGGGGAGCTGTTTTTT
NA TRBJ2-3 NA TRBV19 CASSPLAPGQLTDTQYF TGTGCCAGTAGCCCCCTCGCTCCAGGACAGCTCACAGATACGCAGTATTTT
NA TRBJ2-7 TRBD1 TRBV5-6 CASSPRDRVSYEQYF TGTGCCAGCAGCCCCCGTGACAGGGTCTCCTACGAGCAGTACTTC
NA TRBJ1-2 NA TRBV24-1 CATQWGDDYGYTF TGTGCCACCCAATGGGGGGATGACTATGGCTACACCTTC
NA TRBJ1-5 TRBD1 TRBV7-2 CASSAGQANQPQHF TGTGCCAGCAGCGCCGGACAGGCAAATCAGCCCCAGCATTTT
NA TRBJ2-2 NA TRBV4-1 CASSRQLAANTGELFF TGCGCCAGCAGCCGACAACTAGCAGCGAACACCGGGGAGCTGTTTTTT
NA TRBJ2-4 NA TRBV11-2 CASSLEVGREWAKNIQYF TGTGCCAGCAGCTTAGAAGTCGGACGGGAGTGGGCCAAAAACATTCAGTACTTC
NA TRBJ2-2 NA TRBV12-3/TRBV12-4 CASSLGNTGELFF TGTGCCAGCAGTCTCGGTAACACCGGGGAGCTGTTTTTT
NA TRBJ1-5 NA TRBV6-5 CASRTRQENQPQHF TGTGCCAGCAGGACTCGACAGGAGAATCAGCCCCAGCATTTT
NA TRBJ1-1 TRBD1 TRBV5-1 CASKPPAGGTEAFF TGCGCCAGCAAGCCCCCCGCAGGGGGCACTGAAGCTTTCTTT
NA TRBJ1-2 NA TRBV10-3 CAISEEGWNGYTF TGTGCCATCAGTGAAGAGGGTTGGAATGGCTACACCTTC
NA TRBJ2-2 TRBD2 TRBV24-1 CATSDGLAGGLTGELFF TGTGCCACCAGTGATGGACTAGCGGGAGGGCTCACCGGGGAGCTGTTTTTT
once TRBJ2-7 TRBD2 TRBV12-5 CASGLGSSGAYEQYF TGTGCTAGTGGTTTGGGATCTAGCGGGGCCTACGAGCAGTACTTC
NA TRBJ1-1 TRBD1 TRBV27 CASSSNSGGANTEAFF TGTGCCAGCAGTTCGAACTCAGGGGGCGCGAACACTGAAGCTTTCTTT
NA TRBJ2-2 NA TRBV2 CASSSERASTGELFF TGTGCCAGCAGCAGCGAGCGGGCTTCCACCGGGGAGCTGTTTTTT
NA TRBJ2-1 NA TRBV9 CASSVDRFGEQFF TGTGCCAGCAGCGTAGACAGGTTCGGTGAGCAGTTCTTC
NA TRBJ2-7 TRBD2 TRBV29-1 CSVDGLADTYEQYF TGCAGCGTTGATGGGCTAGCGGATACCTACGAGCAGTACTTC
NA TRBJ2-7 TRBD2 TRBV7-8 CASSLGATSGVGYEQYF TGTGCCAGCAGCTTAGGGGCTACTAGCGGGGTCGGCTACGAGCAGTACTTC
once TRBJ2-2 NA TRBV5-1 CASRPATGTGELFF TGCGCCAGCAGGCCGGCTACAGGTACCGGGGAGCTGTTTTTT
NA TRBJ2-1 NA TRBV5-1 CASSSDSTSYNEQFF TGCGCCAGCAGCTCGGACTCCACTTCCTACAATGAGCAGTTCTTC
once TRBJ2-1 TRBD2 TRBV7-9 CASSRTSGTLAQFF TGTGCCAGCAGCAGGACTAGCGGGACCCTCGCGCAGTTCTTC
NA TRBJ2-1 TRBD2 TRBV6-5 CATAGLAGGNEQFF TGTGCCACCGCGGGACTAGCGGGAGGCAATGAGCAGTTCTTC
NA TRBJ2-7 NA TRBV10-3 CAISESGGVVRLYEQYF TGTGCCATCAGTGAGTCGGGGGGTGTTGTACGGCTTTACGAGCAGTACTTC
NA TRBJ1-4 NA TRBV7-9 CASSLFSDEKLFF TGTGCCAGCAGCTTATTCAGCGATGAAAAACTGTTTTTT
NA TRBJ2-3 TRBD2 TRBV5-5 CASSLKGFGLAGTDTQYF TGTGCCAGCAGCTTGAAAGGTTTTGGACTAGCGGGCACAGATACGCAGTATTTT
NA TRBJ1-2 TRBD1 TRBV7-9 CASSLGQGASYGYTF TGTGCCAGCAGCTTAGGCCAGGGGGCGAGCTATGGCTACACCTTC
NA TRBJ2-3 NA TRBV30 CAWSPPTGSDTQYF TGTGCCTGGAGCCCCCCAACAGGGTCAGATACGCAGTATTTT
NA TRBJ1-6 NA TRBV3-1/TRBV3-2 CASSQDLRGRLHF TGTGCCAGCAGCCAAGATCTAAGGGGCCGCCTCCACTTT
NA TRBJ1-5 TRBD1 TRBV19 CASRRTGDQPQHF TGTGCCAGTAGAAGGACAGGCGATCAGCCCCAGCATTTT
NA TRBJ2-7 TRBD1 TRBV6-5 CASMRGGGSYEQYF TGTGCCAGCATGCGAGGGGGCGGCTCCTACGAGCAGTACTTC
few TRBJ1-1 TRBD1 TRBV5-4 CASSPGQGTANTEAFF TGTGCCAGCAGCCCCGGACAGGGGACAGCTAACACTGAAGCTTTCTTT
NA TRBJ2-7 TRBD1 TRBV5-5 CASSRWDRLYEQYF TGTGCCAGCAGCCGATGGGACAGACTCTACGAGCAGTACTTC
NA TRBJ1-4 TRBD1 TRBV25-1 CASSTGTGNEKLFF TGTGCCAGCAGTACCGGGACAGGGAATGAAAAACTGTTTTTT
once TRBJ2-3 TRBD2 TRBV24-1 CATSDSGLAKGEMLYF TGTGCCACCAGTGATTCGGGACTAGCGAAGGGGGAAATGTTGTATTTT
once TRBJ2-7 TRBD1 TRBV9 CASSGETGLRSEQYF TGTGCCAGCAGCGGAGAGACAGGGTTGAGGAGCGAGCAGTACTTC
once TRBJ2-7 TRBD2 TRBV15 CATSRDPPGRERSYEQYF TGTGCCACCAGCAGAGATCCCCCGGGGCGGGAGAGGTCCTACGAGCAGTACTTC
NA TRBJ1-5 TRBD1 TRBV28 CASSYTGTGHQPQHF TGTGCCAGCAGTTACACCGGGACAGGCCATCAGCCCCAGCATTTT
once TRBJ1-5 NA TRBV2 CASRDGLLDQPQHF TGTGCCAGCAGAGACGGACTCCTCGATCAGCCCCAGCATTTT
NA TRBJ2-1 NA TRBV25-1 CASSESRSHPNEQFF TGTGCCAGCAGTGAATCCAGATCCCATCCCAATGAGCAGTTCTTC
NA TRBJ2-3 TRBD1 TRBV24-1 CATSGTGGTDTQYF TGTGCCACCAGTGGGACAGGAGGAACAGATACGCAGTATTTT
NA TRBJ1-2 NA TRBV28 CASSLPQGLYGYTF TGTGCCAGCAGTTTACCCCAGGGGCTCTATGGCTACACCTTC
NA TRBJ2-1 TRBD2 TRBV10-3 CAISEYRGLAGVLNEQFF TGTGCCATCAGTGAGTATAGGGGACTAGCGGGAGTTCTAAATGAGCAGTTCTTC
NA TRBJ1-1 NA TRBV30 CAWTGFAEAFF TGTGCCTGGACAGGGTTTGCTGAAGCTTTCTTT
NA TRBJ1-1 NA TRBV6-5 CASGQAPMNTEAFF TGTGCCAGCGGGCAGGCTCCCATGAACACTGAAGCTTTCTTT
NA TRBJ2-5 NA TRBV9 CASSVLDRNAQYF TGTGCCAGCAGCGTACTAGACCGTAACGCCCAGTACTTC
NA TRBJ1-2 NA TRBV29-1 CSVEVLPGEGYTF TGCAGCGTTGAAGTCCTCCCCGGGGAGGGGTACACCTTC
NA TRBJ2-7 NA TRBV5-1 CASSWGDSSYEQYF TGCGCCAGCAGCTGGGGGGACAGTTCCTACGAGCAGTACTTC
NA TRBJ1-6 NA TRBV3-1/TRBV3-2 CASSQSTRTEGYHSPLHF TGTGCCAGCAGCCAAAGTACTCGAACTGAGGGATACCATTCACCCCTCCACTTT
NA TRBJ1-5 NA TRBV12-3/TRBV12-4 CASSFVGDQPQHF TGTGCCAGCAGCTTTGTAGGGGATCAGCCCCAGCATTTT
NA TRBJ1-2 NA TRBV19 CASSSRGYGYTF TGTGCCAGTAGTTCACGAGGCTATGGCTACACCTTC
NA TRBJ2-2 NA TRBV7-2 CASSHGQWAGELFF TGTGCCAGCAGCCACGGACAGTGGGCCGGGGAGCTGTTTTTT
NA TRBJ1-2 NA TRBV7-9 CASSLGTTSYGYTF TGTGCCAGCAGCTTAGGGACAACCTCCTATGGCTACACCTTC
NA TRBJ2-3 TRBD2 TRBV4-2 CASSQVLDSGSVDTQYF TGTGCCAGCAGCCAAGTCCTGGATAGCGGGAGTGTCGATACGCAGTATTTT
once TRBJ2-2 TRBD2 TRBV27 CASSLLSPGLAGGTGELFF TGTGCCAGCAGTTTATTATCCCCGGGACTAGCGGGAGGGACCGGGGAGCTGTTTTTT